The T cell receptor (beta chain) described here comes from a study of glioma-infiltrating T cells. This CDR3 has 14 amino acids. CDR1 SGHTA and CDR2 FQGTGA come from the germline V gene. The V gene lost 1 base and the J gene lost 5 bases, with 11 bases spanning the gap. Using RNA template, CDR3s of TCR alpha and beta were amplified with iRepertoire arm-PCR. Input was roughly 85-450 ng of tissue mRNA or PBMC total RNA. TCRdb analysed the multiplex PCR reads with MiXCR anew, one entry per CDR3 protein. The sample records around 130,000 distinct CDR3 sequences, around 25% being singletons. Findings and limits, study-wide: Non-neoplastic patients had below-expected tissue-blood divergence, while all gliomas exceeded expectation. Tissue and blood shared very few CDR3 sequences.

Details on this clonotype: The target antigen is unknown.

This sequence joins TRBV7-3 and TRBJ2-5, with D perhaps TRBD1 (5 bases). Input material: glioma tissue, nonneoplastic brain tissue, or PBMCs (not recorded which). The receptor's source is a human donor with low-grade glioma or glioblastoma, undergoing nonglioma brain surgery, or in good health (not recorded which). The CDR3 nucleotides are TGTGCCAGCAGCTTAAACGGACAAGCGGAGACCCAGTACTTC. Its protein product is CASSLNGQAETQYF.